This T cell receptor beta chain was documented in a study of blood T cell repertoires in COVID-19. As for the study in general: The analysed material was cDNA or gDNA that came from T cells, B-cell-depleted T cells, or PBMCs.

Germline CDR1 is SGHTA and CDR2 is FQGNSA. This CDR3 contains 15 residues. Note on this clone: Germline is not matched at one junction end, which may reflect a read error. Distinct nucleotide sequences in the sample also encode this CDR3.

For recovered donors of Cohort 3, there were two negative PCRs, clearance, or symptom resolution. Original methodology: From reference gene primer amplification, estimates of nucleated cell counts were derived. TCRdb keeps only in-frame clones here, not all; method: immunoSEQ multiplex PCR. V and J calls and clone size are as listed in that table; D and trimming were resolved from the DNA. Here the sample spans 170,000 or so clones, roughly 84% being singletons. Material for sequencing was PBMCs or T cells enriched from blood (not recorded which). The clonotype comes from a woman between 45 and 60 years old who had recovered from COVID-19. This chain links TRBV7-2 with TRBJ1-2; perhaps TRBD1 as D (6 bases). Here the CDR3 reads CASSWTTGIDFGYTF. In DNA, the CDR3 is TGCGCCAGCAGCTGGACAACAGGGATAGATTTTGGCTACACCTTC. The full variable domain, its missing parts supplied by reference TRBV7-2 and TRBJ1-2, is GAGVSQSPSNKVTEKGKDVELRCDPISGHTALYWYRQSLGQGLEFLIYFQGNSAPDKSGLPSDRFSAERTGGSVSTLTIQRTQQEDSAVYLCASSWTTGIDFGYTFGSGTRLTVV.